This T cell receptor (beta chain) originates from a study of graft-versus-host responses after intestinal transplantation (dated by TCRdb to about 2021). Study-wide context: The transplants that recipients received were multivisceral, liver-intestinal, or isolated intestinal. Every recipient was given anti-thymocyte globulin induction, then maintenance tacrolimus and steroids for about three years. Bulk TCR-beta CDR3 sequencing was used to track graft-versus-host and host-versus-graft alloreactive T cell clones in the graft, circulation and bone marrow after intestinal transplantation. Alloreactive clones were identified by sequencing pre-transplant mixed lymphocyte reaction products and comparing them with unstimulated pre-transplant donor and recipient T cells. The cohort enrolled 20 to 30 intestinal transplant recipients including one retransplant, and a few patients lacking pretransplant specimens were excluded. A peak of at least 4% donor T cells among recipient peripheral blood mononuclear cells was the definition used for donor T cell macrochimerism. Samples from a few later patients were sequenced in-house on an Illumina MiSeq with MiXCR processing rather than by the commercial service. The investigation overall reported the following: The conclusions were limited by the relatively low number and heterogeneity of the intestinal transplant patients. High GvH to HvG T cell clonal ratios were observed in the allografts of patients with donor T cell macrochimerism. GvH clones were detected in recipient bone marrow, and some of these GvH clones were observed earlier in ileal mucosa or blood, consistent with an intestinal mucosal origin. Early after transplant, declines in HvG clones were associated with peak levels of circulating GvH clones.

This specimen's time point label, interpreted: cells obtained before transplantation from donor or recipient. CD3+CD4+ and CD3+CD8+ populations were FACS-sorted from unstimulated pre-transplant donor and recipient cells taken from spleen or lymph nodes. Library construction relied on the immunoSEQ multiplex PCR assay. For most patients, genomic DNA was isolated with the Qiagen DNeasy Blood and Tissue Kit and sent frozen to Adaptive Biotechnologies for TCR sequencing. Adaptive Biotechnologies carried out high-throughput TCR-beta CDR3 sequencing of genomic DNA for most patients. The paper's processing steps were these. Adaptive's ImmunoSEQ software supplied the TCR sequencing data for around 17 patients, while MiXCR and VDJtools were used to process a few other patients. To correct CD4 versus CD8 sorting errors, any sequence found in both subsets at a frequency ratio below 5:1 was removed. CDR3 nucleotide sequences shared between donor and recipient were removed because the origin of such sequences could not be assigned. At least 2-fold expansion over unstimulated cells and a minimum CFSE-low frequency of 0.002% (template counts) or 0.001% (read counts) were required for clones to be classified as alloreactive. Mappable clones were those detected in sequenced pre-transplant spleen, lymph node, or MLR CFSE-low populations of the donor or recipient. Cumulative frequency of alloreactive clones was calculated as a percentage of all sequences weighted by copy number. Here the immuneACCESS table is served through TCRdb, limited to in-frame sequences with V and J called. Missing clones are a known gap in these copies; in checked studies unresolved V genes cover under half, and the rest lacks a known reason. That table gives V, J and clone size, and the DNA gave D and trimming. The sample records about 120,000 clones, 90% of which are singletons. The top ten clonotypes cover roughly 0.2% of the sample.

Turning to this clone: The clone's antigen remains unknown. No base quality values were provided; no much bigger clone lies one nucleotide off.

The clonotype was recovered from a human donor who received an intestinal transplant. This material consisted of unstimulated CD4+ T cells sorted from spleen or lymph node cells, taken before intestinal transplant.

The bases read TGTGCCAGCAGCTTCCGGAGACAGGGGGAGGCAGAAGGCTACACCTTC. This encodes CASSFRRQGEAEGYTF. This chain joins TRBV7-2 to TRBJ1-2; TRBD1 matches 9 bases in the middle. V is trimmed back by 3 bases and J by 8 bases, and the junction contains 13 bases that no gene match accounts for. In the germline V gene, CDR1 corresponds to SGHTA and CDR2 to FQGNSA. The CDR3 runs 16 amino acids, cysteine and phenylalanine included. The retained sequence is limited to the CDR3, 48 bases, with the frame set at the first base. Where the CDR3 stops, the reference TRBV7-2 and TRBJ1-2 genes take over; the full variable domain is GAGVSQSPSNKVTEKGKDVELRCDPISGHTALYWYRQSLGQGLEFLIYFQGNSAPDKSGLPSDRFSAERTGGSVSTLTIQRTQQEDSAVYLCASSFRRQGEAEGYTFGSGTRLTVV.